The rows below give T cell receptor beta chains drawn from one sample of a study of T cell responses to AZD1222 COVID-19 vaccine. Repertoires were generated with immunoSEQ multiplex PCR, while TCRdb's copy carries only in-frame clones and drops some. The sample carries some 180,000 clones, 90% to 95% recorded once. Sequenced material: peripheral blood, taken 28 days after the second AZD1222 dose. The receptor source for this set is an adult who received the AZD1222 COVID-19 vaccine. Each CDR3 is given with its conserved first and last residue. D genes are given only for firm matches. Clone size appears in some rows only: once, few, many, or a class for an expanded clone.

DNA: TGTGCCAGCAGCCCCCGGGACAGGGGGCCGCAGGCAGCTTTCTTT
CDR3: CASSPRDRGPQAAFF
size: NA
V: TRBV7-8
D: TRBD1
J: TRBJ1-1

DNA: TGTGCCAGCAGCAAAGGGGGGCTCAACACTGAAGCTTTCTTT
CDR3: CASSKGGLNTEAFF
size: NA
V: TRBV5-4
D: NA
J: TRBJ1-1

DNA: TGTGCCAGCAGCCCGGGGAGGGTAGGGGCCAATCAGCCCCAGCATTTT
CDR3: CASSPGRVGANQPQHF
size: NA
V: TRBV7-9
D: NA
J: TRBJ1-5

DNA: TGTGCCAGCAGCCAGGGGGTTATCGGGAGCACAGATACGCAGTATTTT
CDR3: CASSQGVIGSTDTQYF
size: NA
V: TRBV3-1/TRBV3-2
D: NA
J: TRBJ2-3

DNA: TGCGCCAGCAGCCAGTATAGCGGACCAGGGAATTCCTACGAGCAGTACTTC
CDR3: CASSQYSGPGNSYEQYF
size: NA
V: TRBV4-1
D: NA
J: TRBJ2-7

DNA: TGCAGCGTCCTACTAGCGGGAGCTTTGGAGACCCAGTACTTC
CDR3: CSVLLAGALETQYF
size: NA
V: TRBV29-1
D: TRBD2
J: TRBJ2-5

DNA: TGTGCCAGCAGCCGGGACTTTGGAAACACCATATATTTT
CDR3: CASSRDFGNTIYF
size: NA
V: TRBV3-1/TRBV3-2
D: NA
J: TRBJ1-3

DNA: TGCGCCAGCAGCTTGGCCGGGGGGCTCAGCGGAAACACCATATATTTT
CDR3: CASSLAGGLSGNTIYF
size: NA
V: TRBV5-1
D: NA
J: TRBJ1-3

DNA: TGTGCCAGCAGCAAAGGTGGGGGACTAGCGGGGATGCTTCTAGCCAAAAACATTCAGTACTTC
CDR3: CASSKGGGLAGMLLAKNIQYF
size: NA
V: TRBV21-1
D: NA
J: TRBJ2-4

DNA: TGTGCCAGCTCACCACAGGGGATGAATTCACCCCTCCACTTT
CDR3: CASSPQGMNSPLHF
size: once
V: TRBV18
D: NA
J: TRBJ1-6

DNA: TGTGCCAGCGGCGGGAGGGCGGGAGAGACCCAGTACTTC
CDR3: CASGGRAGETQYF
size: NA
V: TRBV6-5
D: TRBD2
J: TRBJ2-5

DNA: TGTGCCAGCAGCTTACGTCTTGGGACAGGGCCTGAAGCTTTCTTT
CDR3: CASSLRLGTGPEAFF
size: NA
V: TRBV7-9
D: TRBD1
J: TRBJ1-1